This T cell receptor (beta chain) was captured by sequencing in a study of CD8+ T cells in alopecia areata. Study-wide context: Treatment comprised oral tofacitinib, 5 to 10 mg twice daily, in treated patients.

After removal of 2 bases from V and 9 bases from J, the junction contained 9 bases not matched to a gene. Germline V lookup: CDR1 GTSNPN, CDR2 SVGIG (reference sequence). The CDR3 spans 13 residues. Extraction of RNA preceded its reverse transcription into cDNA, which served as the sequencing template. TCRdb keeps only in-frame clones here, not all; method: immunoSEQ multiplex PCR. The sample has 140,000 to 150,000 clones, about 60% seen once. The chain employs TRBV30 and TRBJ2-7, with 8 bases identical to TRBD1. The receptor's source is a human donor with alopecia areata. This specimen was CD4+ T cells sorted from blood, taken at week 0. The CDR3 reads CAWSSDRVGRQYF. The CDR3 DNA reads as TGTGCCTGGAGTTCGGACAGGGTTGGGAGGCAGTACTTC.